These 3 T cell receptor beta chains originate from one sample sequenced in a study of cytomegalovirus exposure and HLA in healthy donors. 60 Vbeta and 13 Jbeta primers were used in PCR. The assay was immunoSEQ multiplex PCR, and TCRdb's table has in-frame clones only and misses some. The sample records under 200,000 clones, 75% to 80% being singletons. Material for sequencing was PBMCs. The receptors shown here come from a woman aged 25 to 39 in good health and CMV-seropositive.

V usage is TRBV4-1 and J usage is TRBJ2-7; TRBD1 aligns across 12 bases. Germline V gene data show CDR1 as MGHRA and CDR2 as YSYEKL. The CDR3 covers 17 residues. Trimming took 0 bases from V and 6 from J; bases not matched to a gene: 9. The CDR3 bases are TGCGCCAGCAGCCAAGATCCGCTGGGACAGGGGGCTTTCGAGCAGTACTTC. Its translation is CASSQDPLGQGAFEQYF.

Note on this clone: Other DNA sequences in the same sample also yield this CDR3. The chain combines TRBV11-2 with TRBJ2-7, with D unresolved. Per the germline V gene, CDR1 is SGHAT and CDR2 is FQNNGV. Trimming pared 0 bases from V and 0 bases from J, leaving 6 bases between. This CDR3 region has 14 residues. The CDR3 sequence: CASSLERGSYEQYF. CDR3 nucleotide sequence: TGTGCCAGCAGCTTAGAGAGAGGCTCCTACGAGCAGTACTTC.

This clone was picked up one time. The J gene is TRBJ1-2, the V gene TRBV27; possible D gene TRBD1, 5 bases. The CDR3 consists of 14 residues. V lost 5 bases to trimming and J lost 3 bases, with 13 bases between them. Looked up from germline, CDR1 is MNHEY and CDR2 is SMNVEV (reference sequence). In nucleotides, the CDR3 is TGTGCCAGCAGTCCCCTGGGGGGGTACTATGGCTACACCTTC. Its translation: CASSPLGGYYGYTF.